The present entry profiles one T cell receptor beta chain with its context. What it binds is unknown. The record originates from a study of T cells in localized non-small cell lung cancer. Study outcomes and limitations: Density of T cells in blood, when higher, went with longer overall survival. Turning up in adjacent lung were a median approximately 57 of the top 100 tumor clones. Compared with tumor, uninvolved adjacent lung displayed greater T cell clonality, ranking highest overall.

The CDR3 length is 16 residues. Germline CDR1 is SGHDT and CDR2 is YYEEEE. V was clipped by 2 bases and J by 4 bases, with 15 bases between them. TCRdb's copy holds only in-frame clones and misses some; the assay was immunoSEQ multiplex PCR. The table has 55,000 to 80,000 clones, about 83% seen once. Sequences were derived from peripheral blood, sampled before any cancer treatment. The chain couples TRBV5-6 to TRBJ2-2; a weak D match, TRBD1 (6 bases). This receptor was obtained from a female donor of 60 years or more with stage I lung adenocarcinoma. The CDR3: CASSFTQGTTTGELFF. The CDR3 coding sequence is TGTGCCAGCAGCTTTACACAGGGTACGACCACCGGGGAGCTGTTTTTT.